The 17 T cell receptor beta chains below come from one sample, sequenced in a study of blood T cell repertoires in COVID-19. This table comes from immunoSEQ multiplex PCR, and its TCRdb copy is limited to in-frame clones, with some not included. The data show 140,000 to 150,000 clones, with roughly 86% seen just once and under 3% held by the top ten. Sequenced input: peripheral blood. The receptors originated from a human donor in a cohort sampled during active COVID-19.

The chain combines TRBV4-1 with TRBJ2-1; D gene ambiguous. Germline V gene sequence: CDR1 MGHRA, CDR2 YSYEKL. The CDR3 has 16 amino acids. V shed 0 bases and J shed 0 bases, with 9 bases lying between them. CDR3 sequence reads: CASSQENSNSYNEQFF. CDR3 sequence (DNA): TGCGCCAGCAGCCAAGAAAACAGCAACTCCTACAATGAGCAGTTCTTC.

The chain employs TRBV11-1 and TRBJ2-5, with 7 positions matching TRBD1. J was trimmed by 5 bases and V by 5 bases; bases with no gene match: 14. The CDR3 sequence is 16 residues long. Germline lookup yields CDR1 SGHAT and CDR2 FQDESV (reference sequence). The CDR3 bases are TGTGCCAGCAGCCCGAGGGGGCACACAAGGACGGAGACCCAGTACTTC. It yields the protein CASSPRGHTRTETQYF.

This rearrangement joins TRBV7-8 to TRBJ1-5; no firm D call. The V gene's germline CDR1 is SGHVS and CDR2 FQNEAQ. V gave up 3 bases and J gave up 7 bases, with 7 bases separating them. The CDR3 extends over 12 amino acids. This CDR3 is CASSLSSQPQHF. CDR3 nucleotides: TGTGCCAGCAGCTTGTCGAGCCAGCCCCAGCATTTT.

The chain's CDR3 is CASSQMTSGEGQYF. The CDR3 DNA is TGTGCCAGCAGTCAGATGACTAGCGGGGAAGGCCAGTACTTC. This rearrangement joins TRBV6-6 to TRBJ2-7; 11 bases align to TRBD2. Germline CDR1 MNHNY, CDR2 SVGAGI (reference sequence). The CDR3 has 14 amino acids. The V gene end was trimmed by 5 bases and the J gene end by 10 bases; junction bases not matched to a gene: 10.

As to this clone: The sample holds other DNA sequences that translate to the same CDR3. The chain employs TRBV28 and TRBJ2-7; 13 bases match TRBD2. V was clipped by 6 bases and J by 3 bases; unmatched bases: 5. The germline V gene encodes CDR1 MDHEN and CDR2 SYDVKM. The CDR3 is 15 residues long. The CDR3 is CASRRGLAGVYEQYF. In DNA, the CDR3 is TGTGCCAGCAGGCGTGGACTAGCGGGAGTCTACGAGCAGTACTTC.

This clone was found once. The CDR3 region has the DNA TGCGCCAGCAGCACATACCTGACAGGGGGGACAGGTTCACCCCTCCACTTT. Encoded protein: CASSTYLTGGTGSPLHF. V usage is TRBV5-1 and J usage is TRBJ1-6; TRBD1 matches at 9 bases. V lost 4 bases to trimming and J lost 9 bases; unmatched junction nucleotides: 14. Germline V gene data show CDR1 as SGHRS and CDR2 as YFSETQ. The CDR3 spans 17 residues.

The J gene is TRBJ2-7, the V gene TRBV5-5; TRBD1 matches 10 bases. Looked up from germline, CDR1 is SGHKS and CDR2 is YYEKEE (reference sequence). J was trimmed by 3 bases and V by 7 bases; bases with no gene match: 10. There are 15 residues in the CDR3. The DNA of the CDR3 is TGTGCCAGCGTGGGACAGGGGACAGGCCTCTACGAGCAGTACTTC. As protein: CASVGQGTGLYEQYF.

This clone was found once. The chain employs TRBV19 and TRBJ2-5; 9 nucleotides align to TRBD2. This CDR3 is built from 15 residues. The junction had 8 bases not matched to a gene; V was cut back by 5 bases and J by 4 bases. Germline V gives CDR1 LNHDA, CDR2 SQIVND (reference sequence). Here the CDR3 DNA reads TGTGCCAGTAGTCAGGGGCGGGGGGGCCCAGAGACCCAGTACTTC. Translation gives CASSQGRGGPETQYF.

The chain recombines TRBV7-3 with TRBJ2-3; 7 bases are shared with TRBD1. Germline V gives CDR1 SGHTA, CDR2 FQGTGA. V shed 3 bases, J shed 4 bases, and the junction held 10 bases outside the gene matches. The CDR3 runs to 16 residues. CDR3 sequence reads: CASSLRGGARADTQYF. The CDR3 nucleotides are TGTGCCAGCAGCTTGCGAGGGGGCGCTCGGGCAGATACGCAGTATTTT.

The chain uses TRBV28 and TRBJ1-1; no clear D. Between the trimmed V and J ends, which lost 7 bases and 0 bases, there was a span of 3 bases. The CDR3 is made up of 11 amino acids. Germline-derived CDR1 and CDR2 are MDHEN and SYDVKM. The CDR3 loop is CASTVNTEAFF. In DNA, the CDR3 is TGTGCCAGCACAGTGAACACTGAAGCTTTCTTT.

The gene calls are TRBV27 and TRBJ1-1; no clear D gene. Deletions cut 4 bases from V and 10 bases from J, with 7 bases between. The CDR3 is made up of 10 amino acids. Germline loops: CDR1 MNHEY, CDR2 SMNVEV (reference sequence). The CDR3 protein is CASSSEGAFF. The CDR3 DNA reads TGTGCCAGCAGTTCTGAGGGAGCTTTCTTT.

The table lists this clone with a count of one. The chain carries TRBV3-1 (or the pseudogene TRBV3-2) and TRBJ2-2, with TRBD1 as a possible D gene (6 bases). Germline CDR1 LGHDT, CDR2 YNNKEL (reference sequence). V was shortened by 2 bases and J by 0 bases, with 22 bases between the two germline ends. The CDR3 runs to 20 residues. The CDR3 bases are TGTGCCAGCAGCCAATACGGGACACGAGGGGTAGGCTCGAACACCGGGGAGCTGTTTTTT. Residues: CASSQYGTRGVGSNTGELFF.

V and J are TRBV5-6 and TRBJ2-7, with a possible D match to TRBD2 (6 bases). From germline, CDR1 is SGHDT and CDR2 YYEEEE. With 4 bases removed from V and 3 bases from J, the gap between germline ends came to 17 bases. The CDR3 sequence is 15 residues long. In nucleotides, the CDR3 is TGTGCCAGCAGCCGCGGGGTCGGAAACAGCTACGAGCAGTACTTC. It specifies CASSRGVGNSYEQYF.

The J gene is TRBJ1-2, the V gene TRBV2; no reliable D call. Germline assignment: CDR1 SNHLY and CDR2 FYNNEI. The CDR3 totals 14 residues. Deletions cut 3 bases from V and 2 bases from J, with 10 bases between. The chain's CDR3 is CASSEGRPNYGYTF. The DNA for the CDR3 is TGTGCCAGCAGTGAGGGGAGGCCAAACTATGGCTACACCTTC.

The chain recombines TRBV6-5 with TRBJ1-1; tentatively, D is TRBD1 (6 bases). Trimming shortened V by 0 bases and J by 3 bases, and 8 bases separated the two germline ends. CDR3 length: 14 amino acids. CDR1 and CDR2 from the germline V gene are MNHEY and SVGAGI. This CDR3 is CASSYSAGDTEAFF. As DNA, the CDR3 is TGTGCCAGCAGTTACTCCGCAGGGGACACTGAAGCTTTCTTT.

The chain uses TRBV3-1 (or the pseudogene TRBV3-2) and TRBJ2-5; possibly TRBD1 for D (6 bases). CDR3 length equals 16 residues. The germline V gene has CDR1 LGHDT and CDR2 YNNKEL (reference sequence). V shed 0 bases and J shed 3 bases, with 14 bases lying between them. The DNA of the CDR3 is TGTGCCAGCAGCCAAGATTTGGGGGCCCAGAAAGAGACCCAGTACTTC. Amino acid sequence: CASSQDLGAQKETQYF.

The chain employs TRBV5-6 and TRBJ1-6; D is possibly TRBD1 (5 bases). CDR3 length: 16 amino acids. The V end lost 4 bases, the J end lost 2 bases, and 13 bases lay between the germline ends. CDR1 and CDR2 (germline): SGHDT, YYEEEE. CDR3 loop: CASSQDQGTYNSPLHF. The CDR3 region has the DNA TGTGCCAGCAGCCAAGATCAGGGAACCTATAATTCACCCCTCCACTTT.